This TCR beta chain was profiled in a study of identical twins. Germline trimming cut 5 bases from V and 1 base from J; bases unmatched to any gene: 9. The CDR3 is 16 amino acids. Germline-derived CDR1 and CDR2 are SGHTA and FQGNSA. TCRdb redid the calling of the 5' RACE reads with MiXCR, one entry per CDR3 protein. The repertoire holds 450,000 or so distinct CDR3 sequences, with more than 20% as singletons. This clonotype has only a few counts. The same sample was also used in a study of T cells expressing NK-cell markers.

The J gene is TRBJ2-5, the V gene TRBV7-2; 8 bases are a match to TRBD2. The receptor was derived from a woman between 18 and 30 years old in good health. Sequencing used CD4+ T cells sorted from blood. For the CDR3, the DNA is TGTGCCAGCAGCCGGATAGCGGGGAGGAGCCAAGAGACCCAGTACTTC. It codes for CASSRIAGRSQETQYF.